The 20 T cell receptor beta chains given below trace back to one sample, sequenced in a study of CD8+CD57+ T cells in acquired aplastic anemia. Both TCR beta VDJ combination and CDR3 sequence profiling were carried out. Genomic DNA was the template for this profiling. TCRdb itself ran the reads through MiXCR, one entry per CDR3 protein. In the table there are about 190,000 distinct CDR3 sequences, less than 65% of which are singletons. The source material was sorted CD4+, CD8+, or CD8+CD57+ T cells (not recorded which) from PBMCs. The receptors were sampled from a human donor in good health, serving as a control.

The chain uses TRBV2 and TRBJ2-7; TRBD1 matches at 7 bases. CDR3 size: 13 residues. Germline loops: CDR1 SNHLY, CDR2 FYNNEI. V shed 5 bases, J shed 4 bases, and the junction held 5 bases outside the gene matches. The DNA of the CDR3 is TGTGCCAGCAGTCACAGGGGAGAGTACGAGCAGTACTTC. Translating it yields CASSHRGEYEQYF.

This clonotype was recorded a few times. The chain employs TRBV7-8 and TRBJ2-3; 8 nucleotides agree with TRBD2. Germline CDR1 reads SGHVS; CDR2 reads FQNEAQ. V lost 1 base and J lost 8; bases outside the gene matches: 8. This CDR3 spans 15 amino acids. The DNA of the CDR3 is TGTGCCAGCAGCTTAGAGACCGCCGCGGGAGGTACGCAGTATTTT. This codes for CASSLETAAGGTQYF. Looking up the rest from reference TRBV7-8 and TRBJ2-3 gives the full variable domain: GAGVSQSPRYKVAKRGQDVALRCDPISGHVSLFWYQQALGQGPEFLTYFQNEAQLDKSGLPSDRFFAERPEGSVSTLKIQRTQQEDSAVYLCASSLETAAGGTQYFGPGTRLTVL.

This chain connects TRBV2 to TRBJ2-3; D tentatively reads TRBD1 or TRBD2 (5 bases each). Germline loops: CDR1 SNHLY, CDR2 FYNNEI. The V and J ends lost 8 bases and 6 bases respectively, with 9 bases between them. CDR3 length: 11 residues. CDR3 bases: TGTGCCAGCGGGGGAGCGGATACGCAGTATTTT. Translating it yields CASGGADTQYF. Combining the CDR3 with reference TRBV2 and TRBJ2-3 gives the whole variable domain EPEVTQTPSHQVTQMGQEVILRCVPISNHLYFYWYRQILGQKVEFLVSFYNNEISEKSEIFDDQFSVERPDGSNFTLKIRSTKLEDSAMYFCASGGADTQYFGPGTRLTVL.

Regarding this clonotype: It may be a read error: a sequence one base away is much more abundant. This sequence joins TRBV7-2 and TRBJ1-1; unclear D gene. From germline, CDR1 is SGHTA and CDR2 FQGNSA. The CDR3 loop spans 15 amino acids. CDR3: CASSPSLNPRTETFF. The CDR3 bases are TGTGCCAGCAGCCCCTCGCTTAATCCGCGGACTGAAACTTTCTTT.

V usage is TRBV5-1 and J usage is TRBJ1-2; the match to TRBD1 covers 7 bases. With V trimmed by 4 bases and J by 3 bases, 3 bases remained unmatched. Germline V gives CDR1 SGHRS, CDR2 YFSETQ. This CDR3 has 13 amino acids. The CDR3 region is CASSRDSDYGYTF. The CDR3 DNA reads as TGCGCCAGCAGCCGGGACAGCGACTATGGCTACACCTTC.

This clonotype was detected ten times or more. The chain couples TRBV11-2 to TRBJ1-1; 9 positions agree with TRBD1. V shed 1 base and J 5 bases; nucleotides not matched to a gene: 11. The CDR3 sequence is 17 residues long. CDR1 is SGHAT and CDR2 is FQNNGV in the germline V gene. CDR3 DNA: TGTGCCAGCAGCTTAGGAGGCACAGGGGGCGCAGGGACTGAAGCTTTCTTT. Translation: CASSLGGTGGAGTEAFF.

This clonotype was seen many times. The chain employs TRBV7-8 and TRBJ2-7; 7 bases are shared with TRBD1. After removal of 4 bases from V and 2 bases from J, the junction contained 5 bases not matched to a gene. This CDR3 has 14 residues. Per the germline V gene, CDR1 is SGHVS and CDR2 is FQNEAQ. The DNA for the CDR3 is TGTGCCAGCAGCTCGCGGACAGGACCCTACGAGCAGTACTTC. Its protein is CASSSRTGPYEQYF.

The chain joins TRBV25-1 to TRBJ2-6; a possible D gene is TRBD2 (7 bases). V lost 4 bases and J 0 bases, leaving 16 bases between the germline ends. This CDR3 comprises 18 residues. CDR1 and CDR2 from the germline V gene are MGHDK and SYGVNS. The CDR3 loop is CASSVAAGAHSGANVLTF. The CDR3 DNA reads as TGTGCCAGCAGTGTTGCCGCGGGGGCCCACTCTGGGGCCAACGTCCTGACTTTC.

CDR3 bases: TGTGCCATCAGGCCCTCAGGTAGCGGGGGTGGCTACACCTTC. Protein product: CAIRPSGSGGGYTF. The chain uses TRBV10-3 and TRBJ1-2; tentatively, D is TRBD1 (5 bases). There are 14 residues in the CDR3. V lost 6 bases and J lost 7, with 18 bases in between. Per the germline V gene, CDR1 is ENHRY and CDR2 is SYGVKD.

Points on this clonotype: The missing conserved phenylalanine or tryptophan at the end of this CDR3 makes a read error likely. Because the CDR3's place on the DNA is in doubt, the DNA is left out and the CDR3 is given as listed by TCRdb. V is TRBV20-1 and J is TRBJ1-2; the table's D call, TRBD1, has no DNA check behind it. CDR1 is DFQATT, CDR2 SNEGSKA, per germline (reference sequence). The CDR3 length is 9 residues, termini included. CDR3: CSARPRERQ.

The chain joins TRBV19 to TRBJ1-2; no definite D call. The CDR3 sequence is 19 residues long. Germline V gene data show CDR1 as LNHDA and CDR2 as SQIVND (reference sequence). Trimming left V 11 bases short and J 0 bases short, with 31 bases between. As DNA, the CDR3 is TGTGCCTGGAGTGTACGTCAACGCCAATTCGGACTTCCTAACTATGGCTACACCTTC. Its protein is CAWSVRQRQFGLPNYGYTF.

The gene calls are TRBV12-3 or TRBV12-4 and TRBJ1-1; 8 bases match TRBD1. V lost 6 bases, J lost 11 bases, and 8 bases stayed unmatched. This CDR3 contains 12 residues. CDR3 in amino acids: CASRVAGGRAFF. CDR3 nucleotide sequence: TGTGCCAGCAGAGTCGCAGGGGGCAGGGCTTTCTTT.

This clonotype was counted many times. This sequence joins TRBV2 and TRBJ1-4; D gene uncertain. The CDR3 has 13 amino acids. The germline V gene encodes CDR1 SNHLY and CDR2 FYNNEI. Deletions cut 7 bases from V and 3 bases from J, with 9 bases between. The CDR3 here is CASKRGANEKLFF. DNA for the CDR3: TGTGCCAGCAAGCGAGGTGCTAATGAAAAACTGTTTTTT.

The CDR3: CSAREGGGQETQYF. The CDR3 DNA sequence: TGCAGTGCTAGAGAAGGGGGGGGACAAGAGACCCAGTACTTC. V is TRBV20-1 and J is TRBJ2-5; weak D call: TRBD2 (7 bases). Germline-derived CDR1 and CDR2 are DFQATT and SNEGSKA (reference sequence). Deletions cut 0 bases from V and 2 bases from J, with 10 bases between. The CDR3 is 14 amino acids.

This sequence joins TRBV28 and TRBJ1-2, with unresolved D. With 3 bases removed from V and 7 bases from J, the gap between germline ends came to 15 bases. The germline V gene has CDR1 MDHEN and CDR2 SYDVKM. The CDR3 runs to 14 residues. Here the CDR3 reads CASSLQLLSSGYTF. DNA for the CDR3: TGTGCCAGCAGTTTGCAACTCTTATCGAGTGGCTACACCTTC.

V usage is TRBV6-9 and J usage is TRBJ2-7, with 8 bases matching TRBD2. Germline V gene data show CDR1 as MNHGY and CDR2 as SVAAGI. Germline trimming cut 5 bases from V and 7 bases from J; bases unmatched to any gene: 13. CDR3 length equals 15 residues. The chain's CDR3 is CASSTRGGWAGEQYF. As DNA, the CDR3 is TGTGCCAGCAGTACCCGGGGGGGATGGGCTGGGGAGCAGTACTTC.

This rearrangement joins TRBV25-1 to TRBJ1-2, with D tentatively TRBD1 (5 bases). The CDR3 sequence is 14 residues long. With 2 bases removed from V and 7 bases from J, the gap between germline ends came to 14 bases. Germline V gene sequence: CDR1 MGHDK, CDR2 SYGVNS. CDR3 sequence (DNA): TGTGCCAGCAGTGAAGTGACAGAGAACCGTGGCTACACCTTC. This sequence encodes CASSEVTENRGYTF.

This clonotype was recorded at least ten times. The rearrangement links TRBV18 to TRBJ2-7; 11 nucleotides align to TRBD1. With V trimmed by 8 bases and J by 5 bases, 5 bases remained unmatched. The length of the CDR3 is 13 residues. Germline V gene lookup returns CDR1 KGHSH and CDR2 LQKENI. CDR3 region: CASTRDRGDEQYF. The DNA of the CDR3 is TGTGCCAGCACCCGGGACAGGGGGGACGAGCAGTACTTC.

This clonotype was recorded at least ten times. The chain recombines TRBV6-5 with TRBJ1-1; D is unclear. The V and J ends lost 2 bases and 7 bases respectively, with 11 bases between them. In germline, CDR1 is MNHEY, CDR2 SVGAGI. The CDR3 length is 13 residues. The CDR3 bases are TGTGCCAGCAGTTACACGGACGGCGTTGAAGCTTTCTTT. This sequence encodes CASSYTDGVEAFF.

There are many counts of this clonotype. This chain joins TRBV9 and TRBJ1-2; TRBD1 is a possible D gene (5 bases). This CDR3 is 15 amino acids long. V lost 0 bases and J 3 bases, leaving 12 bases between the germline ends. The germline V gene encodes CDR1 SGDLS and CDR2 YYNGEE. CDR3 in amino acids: CASSVAAGRDYGYTF. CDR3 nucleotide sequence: TGTGCCAGCAGCGTAGCGGCAGGGCGGGACTATGGCTACACCTTC.